The clone carrying this TCR beta chain has ten or more counts. Its antigen is unidentified. This specimen belongs to a study of response to subunit inactivated influenza vaccine. TCRdb reprocessed the RT-PCR reads with MiXCR, giving one entry per CDR3 protein. The sample has about 500,000 distinct CDR3 sequences; 6% to 9% are singletons. Study-wide results and limits: Authors suggested each seasonal influenza vaccination recruits few new T cells.

This CDR3 comprises 16 residues. Per germline, CDR1 LGHNA and CDR2 YSLEER. V was shortened by 0 bases and J by 0 bases, with 12 bases between the two germline ends. The receptor was isolated from a man aged 45 to 70 who received an inactivated influenza vaccine. V usage is TRBV4-3 and J usage is TRBJ2-7; D gene ambiguous. The sequencing here drew on PBMCs from blood, taken less than 25 months after vaccination. The CDR3 loop reads CASSQDGEIGSYEQYF. The CDR3 nucleotides are TGCGCCAGCAGCCAAGATGGGGAAATCGGCTCCTACGAGCAGTACTTC.